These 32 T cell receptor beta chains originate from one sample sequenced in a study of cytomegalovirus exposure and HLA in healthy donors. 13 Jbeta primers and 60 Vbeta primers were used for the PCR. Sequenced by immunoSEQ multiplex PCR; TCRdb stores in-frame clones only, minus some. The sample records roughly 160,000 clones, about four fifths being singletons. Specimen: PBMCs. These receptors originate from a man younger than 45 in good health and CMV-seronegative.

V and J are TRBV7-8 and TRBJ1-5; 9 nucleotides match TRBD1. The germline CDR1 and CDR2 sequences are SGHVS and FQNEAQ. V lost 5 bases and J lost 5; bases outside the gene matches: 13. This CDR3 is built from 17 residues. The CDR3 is CASSPGTGQRNYQPQHF. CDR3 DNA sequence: TGTGCCAGCAGCCCCGGGACAGGGCAAAGGAATTATCAGCCCCAGCATTTT.

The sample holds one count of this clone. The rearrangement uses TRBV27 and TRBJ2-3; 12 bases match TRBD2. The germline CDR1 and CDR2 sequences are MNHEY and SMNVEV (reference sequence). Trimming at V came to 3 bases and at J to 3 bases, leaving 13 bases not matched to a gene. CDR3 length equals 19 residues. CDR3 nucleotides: TGTGCCAGCAGTTTTCTTACGGCCCTAGCGGGGGGGCCAACAGATACGCAGTATTTT. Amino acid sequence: CASSFLTALAGGPTDTQYF.

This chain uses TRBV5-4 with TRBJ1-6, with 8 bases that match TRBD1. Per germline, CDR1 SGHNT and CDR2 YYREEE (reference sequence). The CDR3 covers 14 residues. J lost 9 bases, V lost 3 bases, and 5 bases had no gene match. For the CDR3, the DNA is TGTGCCAGCAGCTCCGACAGGGGCGTTTCACCCCTCCACTTT. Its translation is CASSSDRGVSPLHF.

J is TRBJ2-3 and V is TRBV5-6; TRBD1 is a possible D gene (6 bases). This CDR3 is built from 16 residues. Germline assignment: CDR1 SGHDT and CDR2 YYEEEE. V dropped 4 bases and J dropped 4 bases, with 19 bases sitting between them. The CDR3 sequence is CASSRKQGIIADTQYF. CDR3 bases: TGTGCCAGCAGCCGGAAACAGGGAATCATAGCAGATACGCAGTATTTT.

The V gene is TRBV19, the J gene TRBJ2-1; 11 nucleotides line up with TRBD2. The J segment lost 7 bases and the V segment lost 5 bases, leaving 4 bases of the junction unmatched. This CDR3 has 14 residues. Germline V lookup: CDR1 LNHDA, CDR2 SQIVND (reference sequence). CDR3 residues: CASSPGLAVNEQFF. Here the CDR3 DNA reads TGTGCCAGTAGTCCGGGACTAGCGGTTAATGAGCAGTTCTTC.

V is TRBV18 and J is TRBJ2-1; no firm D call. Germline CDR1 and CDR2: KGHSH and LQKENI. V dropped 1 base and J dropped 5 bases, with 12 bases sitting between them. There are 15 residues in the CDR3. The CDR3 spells CASSPRSLDHNEQFF. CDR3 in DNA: TGTGCCAGCTCACCACGTTCTCTAGATCACAATGAGCAGTTCTTC.

The DNA for the CDR3 is TGCGCCAGCAGCACGGAGGGCCTAGCGGCTCGGAACGAGCAGTACTTC. It is translated as CASSTEGLAARNEQYF. This sequence joins TRBV5-1 and TRBJ2-7; TRBD2 matches at 7 bases. In germline, CDR1 is SGHRS, CDR2 YFSETQ. Trimming took 4 bases from V and 5 from J; bases not matched to a gene: 15. The CDR3 contains 16 residues.

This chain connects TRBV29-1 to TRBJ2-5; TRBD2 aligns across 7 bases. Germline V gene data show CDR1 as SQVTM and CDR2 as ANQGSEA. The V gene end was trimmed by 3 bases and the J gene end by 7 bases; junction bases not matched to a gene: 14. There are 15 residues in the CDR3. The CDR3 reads CSVDGPGTTGGTQYF. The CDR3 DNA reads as TGCAGCGTTGATGGCCCCGGGACTACCGGAGGGACCCAGTACTTC. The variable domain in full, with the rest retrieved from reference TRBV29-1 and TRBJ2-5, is SAVISQKPSRDICQRGTSLTIQCQVDSQVTMMFWYRQQPGQSLTLIATANQGSEATYESGFVIDKFPISRPNLTFSTLTVSNMSPEDSSIYLCSVDGPGTTGGTQYFGPGTRLLVL.

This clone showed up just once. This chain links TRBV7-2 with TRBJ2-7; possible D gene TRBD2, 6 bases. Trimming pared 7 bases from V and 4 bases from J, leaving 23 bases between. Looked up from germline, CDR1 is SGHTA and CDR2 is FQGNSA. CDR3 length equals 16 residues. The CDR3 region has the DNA TGTGCCAGCACCCCCTACCCCGGGGGTCTCAATTACGAGCAGTACTTC. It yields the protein CASTPYPGGLNYEQYF.

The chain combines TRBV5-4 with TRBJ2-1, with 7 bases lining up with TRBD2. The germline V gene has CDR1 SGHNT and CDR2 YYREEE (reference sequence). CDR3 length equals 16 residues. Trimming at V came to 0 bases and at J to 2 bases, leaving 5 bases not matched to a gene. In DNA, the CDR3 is TGTGCCAGCAGCTTGGGAACCCTAGCGGCCTACAATGAGCAGTTCTTC. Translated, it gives CASSLGTLAAYNEQFF.

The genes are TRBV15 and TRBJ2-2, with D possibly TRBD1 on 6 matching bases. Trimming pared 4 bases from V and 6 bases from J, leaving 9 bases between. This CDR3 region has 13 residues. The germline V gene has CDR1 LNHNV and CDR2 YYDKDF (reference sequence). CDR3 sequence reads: CATSKGQAGELFF. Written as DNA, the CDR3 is TGTGCCACCAGCAAGGGACAAGCCGGGGAGCTGTTTTTT. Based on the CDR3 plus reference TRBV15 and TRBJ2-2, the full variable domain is DAMVIQNPRYQVTQFGKPVTLSCSQTLNHNVMYWYQQKSSQAPKLLFHYYDKDFNNEADTPDNFQSRRPNTSFCFLDIRSPGLGDTAMYLCATSKGQAGELFFGEGSRLTVL.

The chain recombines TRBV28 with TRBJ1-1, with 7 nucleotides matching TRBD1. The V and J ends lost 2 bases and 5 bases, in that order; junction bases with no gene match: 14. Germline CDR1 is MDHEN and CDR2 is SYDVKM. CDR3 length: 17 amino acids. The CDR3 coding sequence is TGTGCCAGCAGTTTAGGAAACAGGGGTGTGAGGAGGACTGAAGCTTTCTTT. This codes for CASSLGNRGVRRTEAFF.

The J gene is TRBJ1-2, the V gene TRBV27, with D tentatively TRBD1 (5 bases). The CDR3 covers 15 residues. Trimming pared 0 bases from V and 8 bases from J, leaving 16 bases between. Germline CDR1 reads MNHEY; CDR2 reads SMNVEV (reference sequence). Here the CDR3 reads CASSLSPARVDGYTF. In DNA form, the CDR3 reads TGTGCCAGCAGTTTATCCCCCGCCAGGGTGGACGGCTACACCTTC.

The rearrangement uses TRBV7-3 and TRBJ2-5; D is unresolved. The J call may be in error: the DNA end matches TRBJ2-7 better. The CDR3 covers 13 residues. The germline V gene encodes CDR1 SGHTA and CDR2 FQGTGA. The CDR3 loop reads CASSLASSYEQYF. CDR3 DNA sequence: TGTGCCAGCAGCTTAGCTTCTTCCTACGAGCAGTACTTC.

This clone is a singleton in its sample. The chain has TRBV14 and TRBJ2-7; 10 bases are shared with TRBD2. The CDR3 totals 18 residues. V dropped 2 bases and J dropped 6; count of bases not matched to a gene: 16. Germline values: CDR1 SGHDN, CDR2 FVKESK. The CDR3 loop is CASSQTRVVLAGFGEQYF. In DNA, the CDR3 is TGTGCCAGCAGCCAAACTAGGGTGGTACTAGCGGGGTTTGGCGAGCAGTACTTC.

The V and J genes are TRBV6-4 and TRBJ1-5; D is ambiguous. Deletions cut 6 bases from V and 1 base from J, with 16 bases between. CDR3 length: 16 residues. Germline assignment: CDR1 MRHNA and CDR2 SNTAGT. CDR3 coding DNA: TGTGCCAGCAGCGACCGACCGGGTGGGAGCAATCAGCCCCAGCATTTT. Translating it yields CASSDRPGGSNQPQHF.

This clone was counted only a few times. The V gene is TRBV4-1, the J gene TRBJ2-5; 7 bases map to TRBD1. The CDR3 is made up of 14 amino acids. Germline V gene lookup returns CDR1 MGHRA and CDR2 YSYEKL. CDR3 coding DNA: TGCGCGAAAAACCGAGAGACAGGGAAGGAGACCCAGTACTTC. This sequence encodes CAKNRETGKETQYF.

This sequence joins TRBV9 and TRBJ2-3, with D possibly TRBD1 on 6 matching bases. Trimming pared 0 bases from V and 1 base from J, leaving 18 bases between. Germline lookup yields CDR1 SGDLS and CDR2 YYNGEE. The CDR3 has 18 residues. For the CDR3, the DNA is TGTGCCAGCAGCGTAGTAGGGGATGGGTGGGGGCGCACAGATACGCAGTATTTT. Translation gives CASSVVGDGWGRTDTQYF.

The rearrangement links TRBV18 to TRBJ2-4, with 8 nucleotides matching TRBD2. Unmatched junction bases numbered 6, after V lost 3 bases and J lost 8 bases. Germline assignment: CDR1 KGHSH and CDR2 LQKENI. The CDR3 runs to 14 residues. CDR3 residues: CASSPSGGTDIQYF. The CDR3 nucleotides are TGTGCCAGCTCACCGTCGGGGGGGACGGACATTCAGTACTTC.

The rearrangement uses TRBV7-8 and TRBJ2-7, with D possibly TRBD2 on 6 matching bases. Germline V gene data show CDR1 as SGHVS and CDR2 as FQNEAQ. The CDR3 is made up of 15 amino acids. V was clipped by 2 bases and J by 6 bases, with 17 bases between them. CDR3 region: CASSLFRGTGFEQYF. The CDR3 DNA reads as TGTGCCAGCAGCTTATTTCGCGGGACTGGATTCGAGCAGTACTTC.

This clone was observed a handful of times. As DNA, the CDR3 is TGTGCCGAGGGGGCAATTAATGAAAAACTGTTTTTT. Its translation is CAEGAINEKLFF. The rearrangement links TRBV6-1 to TRBJ1-4, with 7 bases lining up with TRBD1. V shed 11 bases and J 4 bases; nucleotides not matched to a gene: 4. Germline V gene data show CDR1 as MNHNS and CDR2 as SASEGT. The CDR3 has 12 residues.

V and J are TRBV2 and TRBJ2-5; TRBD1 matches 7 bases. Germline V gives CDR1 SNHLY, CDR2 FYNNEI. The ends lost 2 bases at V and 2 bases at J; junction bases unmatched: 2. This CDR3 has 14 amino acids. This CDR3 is CASSERTGQETQYF. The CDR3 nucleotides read TGTGCCAGCAGTGAAAGGACAGGACAAGAGACCCAGTACTTC.

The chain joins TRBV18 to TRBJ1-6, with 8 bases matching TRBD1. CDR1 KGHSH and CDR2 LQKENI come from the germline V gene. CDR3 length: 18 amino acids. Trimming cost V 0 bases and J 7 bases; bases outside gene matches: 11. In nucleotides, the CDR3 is TGTGCCAGCTCACCACCGACTTTACGCAGGGGGCGAAATTCACCCCTCCACTTT. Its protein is CASSPPTLRRGRNSPLHF.

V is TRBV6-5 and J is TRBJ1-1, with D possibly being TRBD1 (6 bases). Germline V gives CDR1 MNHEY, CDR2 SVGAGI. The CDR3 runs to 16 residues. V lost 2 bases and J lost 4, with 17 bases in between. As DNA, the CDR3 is TGTGCCAGCAGTTACGGTACAGGGAGCAGGGGCACTGAAGCTTTCTTT. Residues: CASSYGTGSRGTEAFF.

The CDR3 sequence is CASRSTGRRETQYF. In DNA form, the CDR3 reads TGTGCCAGCAGGTCGACAGGAAGACGAGAGACCCAGTACTTC. The V and J genes are TRBV11-2 and TRBJ2-5, with a tentative D call TRBD1 (6 bases). Germline CDR1 reads SGHAT; CDR2 reads FQNNGV. V dropped 6 bases and J dropped 4 bases, with 15 bases sitting between them. The CDR3 has 14 amino acids.

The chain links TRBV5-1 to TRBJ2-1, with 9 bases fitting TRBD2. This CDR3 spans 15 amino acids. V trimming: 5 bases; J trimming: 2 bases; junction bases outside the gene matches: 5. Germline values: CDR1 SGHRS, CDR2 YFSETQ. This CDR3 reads CASRYLAGPYNEQFF. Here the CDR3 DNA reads TGCGCCAGCAGATATCTAGCGGGGCCCTACAATGAGCAGTTCTTC.

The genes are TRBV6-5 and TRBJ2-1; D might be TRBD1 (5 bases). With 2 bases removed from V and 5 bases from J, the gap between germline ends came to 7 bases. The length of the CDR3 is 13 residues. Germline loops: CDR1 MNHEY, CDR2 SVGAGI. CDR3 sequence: CASSYDRHNEQFF. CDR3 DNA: TGTGCCAGCAGTTACGACAGACACAATGAGCAGTTCTTC.

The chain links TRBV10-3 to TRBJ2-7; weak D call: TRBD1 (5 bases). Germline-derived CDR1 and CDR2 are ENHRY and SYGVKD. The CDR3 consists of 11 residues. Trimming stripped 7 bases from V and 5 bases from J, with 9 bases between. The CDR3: CAIKQTDEQYF. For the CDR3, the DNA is TGTGCCATCAAACAGACAGACGAGCAGTACTTC.

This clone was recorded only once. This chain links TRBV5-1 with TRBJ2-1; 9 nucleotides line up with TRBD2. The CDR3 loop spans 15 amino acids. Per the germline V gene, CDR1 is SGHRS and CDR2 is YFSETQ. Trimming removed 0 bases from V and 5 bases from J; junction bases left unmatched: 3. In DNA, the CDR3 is TGCGCCAGCAGCTTGGTAGCGGGGGCCAACAATGAGCAGTTCTTC. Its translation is CASSLVAGANNEQFF.

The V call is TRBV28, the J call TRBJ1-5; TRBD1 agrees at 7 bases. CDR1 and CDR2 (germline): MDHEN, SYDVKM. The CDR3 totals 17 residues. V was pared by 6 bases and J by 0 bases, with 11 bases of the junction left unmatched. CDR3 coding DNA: TGTGCCAGCAGCACAGGGGCGACAATAGATAGCAATCAGCCCCAGCATTTT. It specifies CASSTGATIDSNQPQHF.

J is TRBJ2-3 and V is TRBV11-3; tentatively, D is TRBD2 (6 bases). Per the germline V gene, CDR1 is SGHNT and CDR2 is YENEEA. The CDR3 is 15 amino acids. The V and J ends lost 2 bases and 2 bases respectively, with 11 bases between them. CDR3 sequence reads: CASSLNRDFTDTQYF. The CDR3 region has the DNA TGTGCCAGCAGCTTAAATAGGGACTTCACAGATACGCAGTATTTT.

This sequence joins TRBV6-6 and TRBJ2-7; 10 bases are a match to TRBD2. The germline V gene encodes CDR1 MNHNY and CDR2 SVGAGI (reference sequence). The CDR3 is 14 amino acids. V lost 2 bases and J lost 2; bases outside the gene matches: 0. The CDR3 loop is CASSYGTSAYEQYF. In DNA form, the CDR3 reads TGTGCCAGCAGTTACGGGACTAGCGCCTACGAGCAGTACTTC.